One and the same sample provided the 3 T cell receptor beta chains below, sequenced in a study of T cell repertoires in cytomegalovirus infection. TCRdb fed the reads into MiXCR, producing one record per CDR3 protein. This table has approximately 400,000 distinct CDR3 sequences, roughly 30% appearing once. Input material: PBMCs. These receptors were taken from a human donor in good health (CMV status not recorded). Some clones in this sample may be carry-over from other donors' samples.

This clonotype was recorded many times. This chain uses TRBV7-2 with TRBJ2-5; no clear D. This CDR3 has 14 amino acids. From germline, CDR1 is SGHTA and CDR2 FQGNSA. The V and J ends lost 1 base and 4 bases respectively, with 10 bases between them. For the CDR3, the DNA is TGTGCCAGCAGCTTAGTGTTCCGCGGAGAGACCCAGTACTTC. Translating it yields CASSLVFRGETQYF.

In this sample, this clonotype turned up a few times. The CDR3 bases are TGTGCCATCAGCGAACTAGCGGGGATTGAAGAGACCCAGTACTTC. Translation: CAISELAGIEETQYF. The chain couples TRBV10-3 to TRBJ2-5, with TRBD2 identical over 10 bases. The germline V gene encodes CDR1 ENHRY and CDR2 SYGVKD. The CDR3 length is 15 residues. Unmatched junction bases numbered 7, after V lost 6 bases and J lost 3 bases.

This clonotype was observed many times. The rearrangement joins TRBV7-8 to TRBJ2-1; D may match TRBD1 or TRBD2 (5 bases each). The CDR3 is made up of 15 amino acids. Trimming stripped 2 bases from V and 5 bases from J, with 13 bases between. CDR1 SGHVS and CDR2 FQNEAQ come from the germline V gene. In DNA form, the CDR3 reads TGTGCCAGCAGCTTACTGGGGGTATTGGACAATGAGCAGTTCTTC. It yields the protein CASSLLGVLDNEQFF.